Presented here are 27 T cell receptor beta chains from one specimen sequenced in a study of cytomegalovirus exposure and HLA in healthy donors. The table came from immunoSEQ multiplex PCR; TCRdb's copy has only in-frame clones and leaves some out. The repertoire holds 150,000 to 200,000 clones, approximately 96% seen once, with roughly 0.83% in the top ten. Sequencing was done on a sample of PBMCs. These TCRs come from a woman between 18 and 30 years old in good health and CMV-seronegative.

The genes are TRBV7-9 and TRBJ1-2; 9 bases match TRBD1. J was trimmed by 3 bases and V by 5 bases; bases with no gene match: 4. This CDR3 is built from 14 residues. The germline CDR1 and CDR2 sequences are SEHNR and FQNEAQ (reference sequence). The CDR3 coding sequence is TGTGCCAGCAGCCCCAGGACAGGGGACTATGGCTACACCTTC. Amino acids: CASSPRTGDYGYTF. Combining the CDR3 with reference TRBV7-9 and TRBJ1-2 gives the whole variable domain DTGVSQNPRHKITKRGQNVTFRCDPISEHNRLYWYRQTLGQGPEFLTYFQNEAQLEKSRLLSDRFSAERPKGSFSTLEIQRTEQGDSAMYLCASSPRTGDYGYTFGSGTRLTVV.

The chain has TRBV4-2 and TRBJ2-2; D is uncertain. The CDR3 runs to 18 residues. The V and J ends lost 0 bases and 0 bases respectively, with 14 bases between them. Germline V gene lookup returns CDR1 LGHNA and CDR2 YNFKEQ. In DNA form, the CDR3 reads TGTGCCAGCAGCCAAGACCACAGCCACAACTCGAACACCGGGGAGCTGTTTTTT. Residues: CASSQDHSHNSNTGELFF.

J is TRBJ1-2 and V is TRBV6-1, with 8 positions matching TRBD1. The V gene's germline CDR1 is MNHNS and CDR2 SASEGT. The length of the CDR3 is 16 residues. V lost 0 bases to trimming and J lost 8 bases; unmatched junction nucleotides: 11. The CDR3 is CASSEAYRDWDRGYTF. The CDR3 region has the DNA TGTGCCAGCAGTGAAGCTTACAGGGATTGGGACAGGGGCTACACCTTC.

J is TRBJ2-7 and V is TRBV7-8; D is uncertain. The CDR3 runs 16 residues. Germline loops: CDR1 SGHVS, CDR2 FQNEAQ. The V gene lost 1 base and the J gene lost 1 base, with 14 bases spanning the gap. CDR3 amino acids: CASSLEETSWSYEQYF. The CDR3 DNA follows: TGTGCCAGCAGCTTAGAAGAGACAAGTTGGTCCTACGAGCAGTACTTC.

The chain has TRBV6-6 and TRBJ1-5; 9 bases map to TRBD1. This CDR3 is 12 amino acids long. Germline trimming cut 8 bases from V and 11 bases from J; bases unmatched to any gene: 7. The germline CDR1 and CDR2 sequences are MNHNY and SVGAGI (reference sequence). CDR3 DNA sequence: TGTGCCAGCCGGGACAGGGTCACGGCCCAGCATTTT. It encodes CASRDRVTAQHF.

This clone came up once. The V and J genes are TRBV5-6 and TRBJ2-2; D may be TRBD1 (6 bases). This CDR3 region has 12 residues. CDR1 and CDR2 (germline): SGHDT, YYEEEE. Deletions cut 4 bases from V and 6 bases from J, with 7 bases between. CDR3 residues: CASSPGAGELFF. DNA of the CDR3: TGTGCCAGCAGCCCAGGGGCCGGGGAGCTGTTTTTT.

CDR3 in amino acids: CASSLPRTGRATGELFF. The CDR3 DNA reads TGCGCCAGCAGCCTACCAAGGACAGGGAGGGCCACCGGGGAGCTGTTTTTT. The chain employs TRBV5-1 and TRBJ2-2, with D possibly TRBD1 on 8 matching bases. Trimming left V 4 bases short and J 4 bases short, with 20 bases between. This CDR3 comprises 17 residues. The germline V gene has CDR1 SGHRS and CDR2 YFSETQ.

The CDR3 loop is CASSLAQASNYGYTF. CDR3 bases: TGTGCCAGCAGCTTAGCGCAGGCGTCTAACTATGGCTACACCTTC. J is TRBJ1-2 and V is TRBV7-9; D remains unclear. V shed 0 bases and J shed 0 bases, with 8 bases lying between them. Germline V lookup: CDR1 SEHNR, CDR2 FQNEAQ (reference sequence). The length of the CDR3 is 15 residues.

The genes are TRBV5-1 and TRBJ1-2; tentative D call: TRBD1 (6 bases). CDR1 and CDR2 (germline): SGHRS, YFSETQ. With 4 bases removed from V and 2 bases from J, the gap between germline ends came to 15 bases. The CDR3 loop spans 15 amino acids. For the CDR3, the DNA is TGCGCCAGCAGCCTCGGACAGCCCGCCAACTATGGCTACACCTTC. It translates to CASSLGQPANYGYTF.

The chain joins TRBV5-5 to TRBJ1-2; 7 bases are a match to TRBD1. This CDR3 has 15 residues. In germline, CDR1 is SGHKS, CDR2 YYEKEE (reference sequence). V dropped 0 bases and J dropped 0; count of bases not matched to a gene: 2. In DNA, the CDR3 is TGTGCCAGCAGCTTGGGGGACAGTACTAACTATGGCTACACCTTC. As protein: CASSLGDSTNYGYTF. The variable domain in full, with the rest retrieved from reference TRBV5-5 and TRBJ1-2, is DAGVTQSPTHLIKTRGQQVTLRCSPISGHKSVSWYQQVLGQGPQFIFQYYEKEERGRGNFPDRFSARQFPNYSSELNVNALLLGDSALYLCASSLGDSTNYGYTFGSGTRLTVV.

The chain has TRBV15 and TRBJ1-4, with D possibly matching TRBD1 (6 bases). Trimming stripped 0 bases from V and 7 bases from J, with 12 bases between. CDR1 and CDR2 from the germline V gene are LNHNV and YYDKDF (reference sequence). This CDR3 has 15 residues. CDR3 DNA sequence: TGTGCCACCAGCAGAGACGGGACAAAGGGTGAAAAACTGTTTTTT. The encoded protein is CATSRDGTKGEKLFF.

The rearrangement uses TRBV7-2 and TRBJ1-5, with 9 positions matching TRBD1. V lost 5 bases and J lost 6; bases outside the gene matches: 8. This CDR3 contains 15 residues. From germline, CDR1 is SGHTA and CDR2 FQGNSA. The CDR3 here is CASSPNRGQGQPQHF. The CDR3, as DNA: TGTGCCAGCAGCCCGAACAGGGGGCAGGGTCAGCCCCAGCATTTT.

The genes are TRBV7-9 and TRBJ1-4; D remains unclear. The germline gives CDR1 SEHNR, CDR2 FQNEAQ (reference sequence). The CDR3 is 15 residues long. V was trimmed by 3 bases and J by 5 bases, leaving 13 bases between them. CDR3 bases: TGTGCCAGCAGCTTTACCCGCAGTGTCAATGAAAAACTGTTTTTT. Translating it yields CASSFTRSVNEKLFF.

The CDR3 DNA follows: TGCAGCGTCGGGTGGGGGGGAAGCACAGATACGCAGTATTTT. This sequence encodes CSVGWGGSTDTQYF. This chain uses TRBV29-1 with TRBJ2-3; TRBD2 agrees at 7 bases. CDR1 and CDR2 from the germline V gene are SQVTM and ANQGSEA. The CDR3 contains 14 residues. The V gene end was trimmed by 6 bases and the J gene end by 0 bases; junction bases not matched to a gene: 6.

The rearrangement uses TRBV30 and TRBJ1-3; D is unresolved. CDR1 is GTSNPN, CDR2 SVGIG, per germline (reference sequence). The CDR3 length is 15 residues. The V gene lost 1 base and the J gene lost 0 bases, with 10 bases spanning the gap. The DNA of the CDR3 is TGTGCCTGGAGTGATCGGGGATACTCTGGAAACACCATATATTTT. Protein: CAWSDRGYSGNTIYF.

V and J are TRBV5-1 and TRBJ1-2, with a tentative D call TRBD1 (6 bases). Deletions cut 0 bases from V and 4 bases from J, with 19 bases between. The CDR3 contains 17 residues. The V gene's germline CDR1 is SGHRS and CDR2 YFSETQ. The CDR3 DNA reads as TGCGCCAGCAGCTTGGCAGGGTCAGGGGTTCAATCCTATGGCTACACCTTC. This encodes CASSLAGSGVQSYGYTF. Complete variable domain (other parts from reference TRBV5-1 and TRBJ1-2): KAGVTQTPRYLIKTRGQQVTLSCSPISGHRSVSWYQQTPGQGLQFLFEYFSETQRNKGNFPGRFSGRQFSNSRSEMNVSTLELGDSALYLCASSLAGSGVQSYGYTFGSGTRLTVV.

The chain carries TRBV2 and TRBJ2-1, with TRBD2 matching over 9 bases. Unmatched junction bases numbered 10, after V lost 3 bases and J lost 10 bases. The CDR3 totals 15 residues. In germline, CDR1 is SNHLY, CDR2 FYNNEI. The CDR3 here is CASSEVAGATGEQFF. CDR3 DNA sequence: TGTGCCAGCAGTGAGGTAGCGGGGGCCACCGGGGAGCAGTTCTTC.

The chain links TRBV7-9 to TRBJ1-2; 8 bases are a match to TRBD1. The V gene's germline CDR1 is SEHNR and CDR2 FQNEAQ (reference sequence). Trimming took 4 bases from V and 2 from J; bases not matched to a gene: 9. The CDR3 sequence is 16 residues long. The CDR3 DNA reads TGTGCCAGCAGCTCCTCGACAGGGGCCGTAAACTATGGCTACACCTTC. Residues: CASSSSTGAVNYGYTF.

V is TRBV7-3 and J is TRBJ2-6, with 7 bases identical to TRBD2. The germline V gene has CDR1 SGHTA and CDR2 FQGTGA. Trimming cost V 4 bases and J 4 bases; bases outside gene matches: 7. The CDR3 spans 16 residues. CDR3 residues: CASSSKAGLGANVLTF. CDR3 bases: TGTGCCAGCAGCTCCAAAGCGGGGCTGGGGGCCAACGTCCTGACTTTC.

The chain employs TRBV11-2 and TRBJ2-3; no definite D call. The V end lost 0 bases, the J end lost 6 bases, and 7 bases lay between the germline ends. CDR3 length: 13 amino acids. Germline lookup yields CDR1 SGHAT and CDR2 FQNNGV. The CDR3 DNA is TGTGCCAGCAGCTTAGATCTAGGCGATACGCAGTATTTT. It specifies CASSLDLGDTQYF.

The chain is built from TRBV6-8 and TRBJ1-2; D call uncertain. The CDR3 totals 14 residues. The V gene's germline CDR1 is MNHGY and CDR2 SAAAGT. V shed 2 bases and J shed 7 bases, with 14 bases lying between them. CDR3 amino acids: CASSYPTCHGGYTF. CDR3 bases: TGTGCCAGCAGTTACCCCACTTGCCACGGTGGCTACACCTTC.

The gene calls are TRBV19 and TRBJ1-1, with a possible D match to TRBD1 (5 bases). The length of the CDR3 is 13 residues. V was cut by 4 bases and J by 4 bases, with 10 bases left in between. Germline CDR1 and CDR2: LNHDA and SQIVND (reference sequence). CDR3 coding DNA: TGTGCCAGTAGTAGGGGGGAAGCCACTGAAGCTTTCTTT. It specifies CASSRGEATEAFF.

This chain links TRBV7-9 with TRBJ1-1; no definite D call. This CDR3 has 13 residues. Germline V gene sequence: CDR1 SEHNR, CDR2 FQNEAQ (reference sequence). Trimming removed 2 bases from V and 4 bases from J, with 8 bases in between. The DNA for the CDR3 is TGTGCCAGCAGCTTATCCCCTCTCACTGAAGCTTTCTTT. Translating it yields CASSLSPLTEAFF.

The V gene is TRBV6-5, the J gene TRBJ1-2; TRBD1 is a possible D gene (5 bases). Trimming removed 2 bases at V and 0 bases at J, with 7 bases between. CDR1 is MNHEY and CDR2 is SVGAGI in the germline V gene. The CDR3 covers 14 residues. CDR3: CASSYRQTNYGYTF. The DNA for the CDR3 is TGTGCCAGCAGTTACCGACAGACTAACTATGGCTACACCTTC.

The gene calls are TRBV30 and TRBJ2-3, with D maybe TRBD2 (5 bases). The germline gives CDR1 GTSNPN, CDR2 SVGIG (reference sequence). The CDR3 spans 12 residues. Between the trimmed V and J ends, which lost 5 bases and 4 bases, there was a span of 10 bases. The CDR3 loop is CAWERTADTQYF. CDR3 DNA sequence: TGTGCCTGGGAAAGGACTGCAGATACGCAGTATTTT.

The chain recombines TRBV7-9 with TRBJ2-7; no reliable D call. Germline V gene sequence: CDR1 SEHNR, CDR2 FQNEAQ (reference sequence). The CDR3 runs 12 residues. Trimming cost V 5 bases and J 4 bases, with 9 bases left between them. As DNA, the CDR3 is TGTGCCAGCAGCCGGTTGACTTACGAGCAGTACTTC. Encoded protein: CASSRLTYEQYF.

The V and J genes are TRBV9 and TRBJ2-5; 10 nucleotides agree with TRBD2. V lost 0 bases and J lost 5; bases outside the gene matches: 7. This CDR3 has 16 residues. Germline CDR1 is SGDLS and CDR2 is YYNGEE. CDR3: CASSVEAGGPGETQYF. The CDR3 bases are TGTGCCAGCAGCGTAGAAGCGGGGGGGCCAGGCGAGACCCAGTACTTC.